This T cell receptor beta chain derives from a study of T cells in Graves' hyperthyroidism and ophthalmopathy. Background on the study: Initial diagnosis, before any treatment, was when peripheral blood was collected.

This clonotype has at least ten counts. TCR beta CDR3 regions were amplified from RNA transcripts. First-round RT-PCR with HTBI primers amplified the TCR CDR3 region. TCRdb analysed the multiplex PCR reads with MiXCR anew, one entry per CDR3 protein. The sample gives over 450,000 distinct CDR3 sequences, 14% of which show up once; 17% is in the top ten. The length of the CDR3 is 15 residues. Trimming cost V 2 bases and J 3 bases, with 13 bases left between them. Patients aged 18 to 65 had newly diagnosed hyperthyroidism of under 2 months' duration. Sequencing was done on a sample of blood. This receptor was taken from a woman between 18 and 29 years old with Graves' hyperthyroidism. The chain recombines TRBV12-3 or TRBV12-4 with TRBJ2-5; D gene unclear. The CDR3: CASSLLAHLKETQYF. DNA for the CDR3: TGTGCCAGCAGTTTATTGGCACATCTCAAAGAGACCCAGTACTTC.